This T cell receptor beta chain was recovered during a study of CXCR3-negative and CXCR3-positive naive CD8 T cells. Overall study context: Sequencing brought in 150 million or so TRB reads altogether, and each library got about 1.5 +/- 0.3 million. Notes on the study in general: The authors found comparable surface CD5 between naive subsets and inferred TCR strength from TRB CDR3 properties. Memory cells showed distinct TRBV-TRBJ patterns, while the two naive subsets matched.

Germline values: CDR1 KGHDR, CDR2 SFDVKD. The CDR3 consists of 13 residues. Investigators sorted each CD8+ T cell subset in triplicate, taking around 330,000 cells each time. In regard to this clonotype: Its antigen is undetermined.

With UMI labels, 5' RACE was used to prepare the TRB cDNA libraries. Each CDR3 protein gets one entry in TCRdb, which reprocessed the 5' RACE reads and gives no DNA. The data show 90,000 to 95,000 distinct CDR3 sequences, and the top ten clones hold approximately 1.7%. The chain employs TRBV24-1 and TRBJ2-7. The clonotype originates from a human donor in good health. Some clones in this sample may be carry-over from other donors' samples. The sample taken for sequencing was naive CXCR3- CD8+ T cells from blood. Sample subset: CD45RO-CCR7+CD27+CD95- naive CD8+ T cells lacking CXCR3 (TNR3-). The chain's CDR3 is CATSDRVTREQYF.